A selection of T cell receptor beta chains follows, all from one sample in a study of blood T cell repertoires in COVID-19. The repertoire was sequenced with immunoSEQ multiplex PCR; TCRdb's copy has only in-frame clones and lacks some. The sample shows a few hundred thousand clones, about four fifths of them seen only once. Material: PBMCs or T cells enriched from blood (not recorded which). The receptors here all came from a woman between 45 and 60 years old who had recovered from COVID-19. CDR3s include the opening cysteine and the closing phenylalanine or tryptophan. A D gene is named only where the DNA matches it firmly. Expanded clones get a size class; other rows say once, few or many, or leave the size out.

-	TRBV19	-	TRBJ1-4	TGTGCCAGTAGTATATGGGGCGCTAATGAAAAACTGTTTTTT	CASSIWGANEKLFF
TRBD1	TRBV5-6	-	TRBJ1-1	TGTGCCAGCAGCCCGCGACAGGGAAGCAACACTGAAGCTTTCTTT	CASSPRQGSNTEAFF
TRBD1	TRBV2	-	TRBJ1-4	TGTGCCAGCAACTACAGGGGTTCAAATGAAAAACTGTTTTTT	CASNYRGSNEKLFF
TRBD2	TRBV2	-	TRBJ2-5	TGTGCCAGCAGGGGGACTAACCAAGAGACCCAGTACTTC	CASRGTNQETQYF
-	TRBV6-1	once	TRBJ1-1	TGTGCCAGCAGTGAAACAGCCGGACTCACTGAAGCTTTCTTT	CASSETAGLTEAFF
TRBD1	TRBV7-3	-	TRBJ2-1	TGTGCCAGCAGCTTATCAAACAGGGGCGGTGAGCAGTTCTTC	CASSLSNRGGEQFF
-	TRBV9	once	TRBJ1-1	TGTGCCAGCAGCGCAGGCATGAACACTGAAGCTTTCTTT	CASSAGMNTEAFF
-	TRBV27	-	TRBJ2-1	TGTGCCAGTCAGACAGCCCCGGCCTCCGATGAGCAGTTCTTC	CASQTAPASDEQFF
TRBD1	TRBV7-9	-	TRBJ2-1	TGTGCCAGCAGCTTAATTGTAGGCAGGGGGCATGAGCAGTTCTTC	CASSLIVGRGHEQFF
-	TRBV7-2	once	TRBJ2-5	TGTGCCAGCAGCCCCGGGAGTTACGTAGAGACCCAGTACTTC	CASSPGSYVETQYF
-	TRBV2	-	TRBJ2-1	TGTGCCAGCAGTCCACAGGGTGGTGCCAGGAATGAGCAGTTCTTC	CASSPQGGARNEQFF
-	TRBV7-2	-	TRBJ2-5	TGTGCCAGCAGCCTCATACTAGCATGGCAAGAGACCCAGTACTTC	CASSLILAWQETQYF
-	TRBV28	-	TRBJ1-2	TGTGCCAGCAGTTTTGCGTCTTTCTATGGCTACACCTTC	CASSFASFYGYTF
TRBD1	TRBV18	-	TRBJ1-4	TGTGCCAGCTCACCAGGGACAGGGACTGAAAAACTGTTTTTT	CASSPGTGTEKLFF
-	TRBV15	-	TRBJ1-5	TGTGCCACCAGCAGGGGGGCCGCCGGCCCCCAGCATTTT	CATSRGAAGPQHF
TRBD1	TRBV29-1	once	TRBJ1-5	TGCAGCGTTAAACAGGGGGCTGAGCTGCCCCAGCATTTT	CSVKQGAELPQHF
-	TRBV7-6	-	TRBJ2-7	TGTGCCAGCAGCTTAGATGGCGGAGACTCCTACGAGCAGTACTTC	CASSLDGGDSYEQYF
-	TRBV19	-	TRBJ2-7	TGTGCCAGTAGTAGAGAAACAGGTTCCTACGAGCAGTACTTC	CASSRETGSYEQYF
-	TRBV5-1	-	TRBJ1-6	TGCGCCAGCAGCCCCGACAGGCCTAATTCACCCCTCCACTTT	CASSPDRPNSPLHF
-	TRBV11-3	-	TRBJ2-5	TGTGCCAGCAGCTTAGACGGACAGACACAAGAGACCCAGTACTTC	CASSLDGQTQETQYF
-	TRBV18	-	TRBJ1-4	TGTGCCAGCTCGTCCGGGACATTGAATGAAAAACTGTTTTTT	CASSSGTLNEKLFF
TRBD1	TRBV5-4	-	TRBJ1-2	TGTGCCAGCAGCTTACCGGGACAGGAGTCGTACTATGGCTACACCTTC	CASSLPGQESYYGYTF
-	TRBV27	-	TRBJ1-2	TGTGCCAGCAGTTTCTACGGTGGGGGGGGCATTAGGGGCTACACCTTC	CASSFYGGGGIRGYTF
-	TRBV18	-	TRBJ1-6	TGTGCCAGCTCACCCCAGGGACATACTAATTCACCCCTCCACTTT	CASSPQGHTNSPLHF
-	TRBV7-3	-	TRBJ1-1	TGTGCCAGCAGCTTAACAGGGGTGGGCGAAGCTTTCTTT	CASSLTGVGEAFF
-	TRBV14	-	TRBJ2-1	TGTGCCAGCAGCCAACTTTACAATGAGCAGTTCTTC	CASSQLYNEQFF
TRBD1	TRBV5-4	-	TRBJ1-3	TGTGCCAGCAGCATGCTTGTGGGACAGGGAGTCCTCTCTGGAAACACCATATATTTT	CASSMLVGQGVLSGNTIYF
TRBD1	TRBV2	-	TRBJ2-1	TGTGCCAGCAGGGAGTTCGGGACAGGGCGAAATGAGCAGTTCTTC	CASREFGTGRNEQFF
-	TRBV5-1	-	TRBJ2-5	TGCGCCAGCAGCCACGCCCCGGGGGGCCCCCAAGAGACCCAGTACTTC	CASSHAPGGPQETQYF
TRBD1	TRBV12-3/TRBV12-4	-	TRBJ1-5	TGTGCCAGCAGTCCGACAGGGACACAGCCCCAGCATTTT	CASSPTGTQPQHF
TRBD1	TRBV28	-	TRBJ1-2	TGTGCCAGCAGTTTTGACAGGGCTGGCTACACCTTC	CASSFDRAGYTF
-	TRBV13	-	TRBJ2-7	TGTGCCAGCAGCGGGCACTCCTACGAGCAGTACTTC	CASSGHSYEQYF
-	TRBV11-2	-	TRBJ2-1	TGTGCCAGCAGCTTTGGACAGCCTAAGGGGGACAATGAGCAGTTCTTC	CASSFGQPKGDNEQFF
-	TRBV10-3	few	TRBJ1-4	TGTGCCATCAGTGAGTTTAAAGAAAAACTGTTTTTT	CAISEFKEKLFF
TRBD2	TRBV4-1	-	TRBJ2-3	TGCGCCAGCAGCCAGGAGGGTAGCGGGGGGGCAGATACGCAGTATTTT	CASSQEGSGGADTQYF
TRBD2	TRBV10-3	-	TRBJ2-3	TGTGCCATCGGTGCGGGGAGGGGAGATACGCAGTATTTT	CAIGAGRGDTQYF
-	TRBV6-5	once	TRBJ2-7	TGTGCCAGCAGGTCCTTCTACGAGCAGTACTTC	CASRSFYEQYF
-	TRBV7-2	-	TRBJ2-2	TGTGCCAGCAGCTTAAGCCCCGGGGAGCTGTTTTTT	CASSLSPGELFF
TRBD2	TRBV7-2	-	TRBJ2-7	TGTGCCAGCAGCCTAGCGGGAGGGCCGACCTACGAGCAGTACTTC	CASSLAGGPTYEQYF
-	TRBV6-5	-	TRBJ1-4	TGTGCCACCACCAGAGGTGAAAAACTGTTTTTT	CATTRGEKLFF
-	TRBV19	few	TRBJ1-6	TGTGCCAGTAGTGTTAACAGAAATAATTCACCCCTCCACTTT	CASSVNRNNSPLHF
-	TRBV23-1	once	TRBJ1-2	TGCGCCAGCAGTCAATCTCTGGGAGTCCCTGGCTACACCTTC	CASSQSLGVPGYTF
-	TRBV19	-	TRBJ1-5	TGTGCCAGTATGCAGCCGGGTCAGCCCCAGCATTTT	CASMQPGQPQHF
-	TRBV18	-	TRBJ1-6	TGTGCCAGCTCACCAACCAGGGGAGAATCACCCCTCCACTTT	CASSPTRGESPLHF
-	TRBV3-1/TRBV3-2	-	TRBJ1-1	TGTGCCAGCAGCCAAGATCCTGGCACGAACACTGAAGCTTTCTTT	CASSQDPGTNTEAFF
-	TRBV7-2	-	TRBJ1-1	TGTGCCAGCAGCTTAGGCGCTCAGAACACTGAAGCTTTCTTT	CASSLGAQNTEAFF
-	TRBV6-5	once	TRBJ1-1	TGTGCCAGCAGTTACGAAATTGGCCGGAACACTGAAGCTTTCTTT	CASSYEIGRNTEAFF
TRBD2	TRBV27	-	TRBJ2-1	TGTGCCAGCAGTTTAAGGACGGGACTAGCGGGAGCCGTTGAGCAGTTCTTC	CASSLRTGLAGAVEQFF
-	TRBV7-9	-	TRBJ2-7	TGTGCCAGCAGCTTACACCAGGAAATGCTTTCGGAGCAGTACTTC	CASSLHQEMLSEQYF
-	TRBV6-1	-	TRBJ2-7	TGTGCCAGCAGTGACCAGGGTGGCTACGAGCAGTACTTC	CASSDQGGYEQYF
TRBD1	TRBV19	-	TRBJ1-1	TGTGCCAGTAGTAAGACAGGGGGCCTAGCTTTCTTT	CASSKTGGLAFF
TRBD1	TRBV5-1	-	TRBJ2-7	TGCGCCAGCAGCCCCGGGACAGGACTCTCCTACGAGCAGTACTTC	CASSPGTGLSYEQYF
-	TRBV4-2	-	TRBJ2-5	TGTGCCAGCAGCCACCCGGGAGCCGGGGAGACCCAGTACTTC	CASSHPGAGETQYF
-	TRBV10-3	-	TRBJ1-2	TGTGCCATCGGAGGGGGGGACTATGGCTACACCTTC	CAIGGGDYGYTF